Each of the 20 T cell receptor beta chains below was sequenced from the same sample in a study of blood T cells in healthy people across ages. Combining a sample-barcoded 5' primer with a J-beta primer mix, a second PCR ran for roughly 7 to 12 cycles. TCRdb used MiXCR to reprocess the 5' RACE reads, holding one entry per CDR3 protein. The table includes about 1 million distinct CDR3 sequences, 35% to 50% detected once. The sequencing sample was made of blood. Receptors were obtained from an older woman in good health.

The rearrangement joins TRBV9 to TRBJ2-5, with TRBD1 as a possible D gene (5 bases). The J call is doubtful: the DNA matches TRBJ2-7 better. Per germline, CDR1 SGDLS and CDR2 YYNGEE. The CDR3 spans 15 residues. The CDR3 reads CASSPGGHGTYEQYF. The CDR3 DNA is TGTGCCAGCAGCCCCGGCGGACACGGTACCTACGAGCAGTACTTC.

The sample holds one count of this clonotype. The rearrangement links TRBV6-5 to TRBJ1-2, with D uncertain. In germline, CDR1 is MNHEY, CDR2 SVGAGI. The CDR3 is 13 amino acids. The V end was cut by 2 bases, the J end by 7 bases, with 11 bases between. Here the CDR3 DNA reads TGTGCCAGCAGTTACGAGGGATGGAGTGGCTACACCTTC. Protein: CASSYEGWSGYTF.

This clonotype came up a few times. This chain joins TRBV7-2 and TRBJ2-7; TRBD2 aligns across 10 bases. The ends lost 3 bases at V and 10 bases at J; junction bases unmatched: 6. This CDR3 has 13 amino acids. Germline lookup yields CDR1 SGHTA and CDR2 FQGNSA. CDR3 DNA sequence: TGTGCCAGCAGCTTTCCTAGCGGGAGTCCCCAGTACTTC. The encoded protein is CASSFPSGSPQYF.

This clonotype turned up a few times. This sequence joins TRBV6-1 and TRBJ2-5, with 9 positions matching TRBD2. CDR1 and CDR2 from the germline V gene are MNHNS and SASEGT. This CDR3 is built from 16 residues. V shed 7 bases and J 2 bases; nucleotides not matched to a gene: 11. The CDR3 loop is CASNLGGSGRQETQYF. The DNA for the CDR3 is TGTGCCAGCAACCTCGGGGGGAGCGGGAGGCAAGAGACCCAGTACTTC.

This clonotype showed up just a few times. This chain links TRBV7-9 with TRBJ2-7; TRBD1 matches 7 bases. CDR1 and CDR2 from the germline V gene are SEHNR and FQNEAQ (reference sequence). The CDR3 sequence is 16 residues long. V shed 5 bases, J shed 3 bases, and the junction held 13 bases outside the gene matches. For the CDR3, the DNA is TGTGCCAGCAGCCCGGACCCCGGGACAGCAGACTACGAGCAGTACTTC. This encodes CASSPDPGTADYEQYF.

This chain uses TRBV15 with TRBJ1-4, with D unresolved. This CDR3 has 13 residues. From germline, CDR1 is LNHNV and CDR2 YYDKDF (reference sequence). The V end lost 2 bases, the J end lost 8 bases, and 9 bases lay between the germline ends. Here the CDR3 DNA reads TGTGCCACCAGCAGAATTGATACCGAAAAACTGTTTTTT. It translates to CATSRIDTEKLFF.

The rearrangement joins TRBV12-3 or TRBV12-4 to TRBJ2-4; possibly TRBD1 or TRBD2 for D (5 bases each). There are 15 residues in the CDR3. Trimming removed 6 bases from V and 1 base from J, with 13 bases in between. The CDR3 nucleotides read TGTGCCAGCAGCCCTGGGGGAACGGCCAAAAACATTCAGTACTTC. Translated, it gives CASSPGGTAKNIQYF.

The gene calls are TRBV6-6 and TRBJ2-5; D may be TRBD1 (6 bases). Between the trimmed V and J ends, which lost 7 bases and 2 bases, there was a span of 14 bases. CDR1 is MNHNY, CDR2 SVGAGI, per germline (reference sequence). The CDR3 runs to 14 residues. The CDR3 sequence: CASKRTDLQETQYF. DNA for the CDR3: TGTGCCAGCAAACGGACAGATCTGCAAGAGACCCAGTACTTC.

The rearrangement uses TRBV20-1 and TRBJ2-7; D remains unclear. Per germline, CDR1 DFQATT and CDR2 SNEGSKA (reference sequence). The germline V and J ends were trimmed by 6 bases and 3 bases, with 9 bases remaining between them. The CDR3 runs 11 residues. CDR3 DNA sequence: TGCAGTGCCTGGGCAGTCTACGAGCAGTACTTC. It specifies CSAWAVYEQYF.

The chain links TRBV27 to TRBJ2-7, with a tentative D call TRBD2 (6 bases). Judging by the DNA end, TRBJ2-5 fits better; the J call may be wrong. This CDR3 spans 13 amino acids. Per germline, CDR1 MNHEY and CDR2 SMNVEV (reference sequence). CDR3 bases: TGTGCCAGCAGTGTACAGGAGGGGGAGACCCAGTACTTC. Its translation is CASSVQEGETQYF.

The V and J genes are TRBV5-1 and TRBJ2-6; no firm D call. The CDR3 contains 18 residues. Trimming pared 4 bases from V and 0 bases from J, leaving 17 bases between. CDR1 SGHRS and CDR2 YFSETQ come from the germline V gene. The CDR3 sequence: CASSSNPRMISGANVLTF. The DNA of the CDR3 is TGCGCCAGCAGCAGTAATCCCCGAATGATCTCTGGGGCCAACGTCCTGACTTTC.

This clonotype was recorded a few times. The chain recombines TRBV4-2 with TRBJ2-1; 8 bases fit TRBD2. V lost 1 base and J lost 2; bases outside the gene matches: 7. Germline lookup yields CDR1 LGHNA and CDR2 YNFKEQ. CDR3 size: 17 residues. DNA of the CDR3: TGTGCCAGCAGCCAAGCCCTCCCTAGCGGGCCCTACAATGAGCAGTTCTTC. Protein: CASSQALPSGPYNEQFF.

This clonotype has just a few counts. The chain joins TRBV7-3 to TRBJ2-7; D is perhaps TRBD1 (7 bases). Germline-derived CDR1 and CDR2 are SGHTA and FQGTGA. Trimming removed 1 base from V and 1 base from J, with 17 bases in between. This CDR3 spans 17 amino acids. CDR3 in amino acids: CASSLNGVTGRSYEQYF. The CDR3 DNA reads as TGTGCCAGCAGCTTAAACGGAGTGACAGGGAGGTCCTACGAGCAGTACTTC.

The chain has TRBV5-1 and TRBJ2-5, with 9 bases lining up with TRBD1. The J call may be mistaken, given a closer DNA end match to TRBJ2-7. The CDR3 is made up of 15 amino acids. Germline lookup yields CDR1 SGHRS and CDR2 YFSETQ. In DNA, the CDR3 is TGCGCCAGCAGCCTCGGCGACAGGGGGAAATACGAGCAGTACTTC. It codes for CASSLGDRGKYEQYF.

The rearrangement links TRBV7-2 to TRBJ1-2; D is undetermined. Trimming stripped 2 bases from V and 6 bases from J, with 22 bases between. This CDR3 has 17 residues. From germline, CDR1 is SGHTA and CDR2 FQGNSA. The DNA of the CDR3 is TGTGCCAGCAGCTTAACGACGCGCCCAGGACCCCCCGATGGCTACACCTTC. Its protein is CASSLTTRPGPPDGYTF.

The chain employs TRBV2 and TRBJ1-1; D perhaps matches TRBD1 (5 bases). Germline lookup yields CDR1 SNHLY and CDR2 FYNNEI. V was cut by 3 bases and J by 3 bases, with 14 bases left in between. The CDR3 length is 15 residues. This CDR3 reads CASSDHQGGDTEAFF. The CDR3 DNA reads as TGTGCCAGCAGTGATCACCAGGGAGGAGACACTGAAGCTTTCTTT.

The J gene is TRBJ1-6, the V gene TRBV2, with TRBD1 matching 10 bases. The V gene end was trimmed by 6 bases and the J gene end by 7 bases; junction bases not matched to a gene: 9. Germline CDR1 and CDR2: SNHLY and FYNNEI. This CDR3 contains 16 residues. The CDR3 spells CASREDRGKRNSPLHF. For the CDR3, the DNA is TGTGCCAGCAGGGAGGACAGGGGGAAACGGAATTCACCCCTCCACTTT. Using reference TRBV2 and TRBJ1-6 for the parts outside the CDR3, the full variable domain is EPEVTQTPSHQVTQMGQEVILRCVPISNHLYFYWYRQILGQKVEFLVSFYNNEISEKSEIFDDQFSVERPDGSNFTLKIRSTKLEDSAMYFCASREDRGKRNSPLHFGNGTRLTVT.

V is TRBV4-1 and J is TRBJ1-2; D unclear. Trimming cost V 0 bases and J 4 bases, with 9 bases left between them. Germline V gives CDR1 MGHRA, CDR2 YSYEKL. The CDR3 sequence is 14 residues long. CDR3: CASSQEGHFYGYTF. In nucleotides, the CDR3 is TGCGCCAGCAGCCAAGAAGGGCATTTCTATGGCTACACCTTC.

This clonotype was seen more than once but under ten times. The chain links TRBV25-1 to TRBJ2-3; 9 bases match TRBD2. Germline CDR1 reads MGHDK; CDR2 reads SYGVNS. The CDR3 contains 16 residues. With V trimmed by 0 bases and J by 3 bases, 4 bases remained unmatched. The CDR3 coding sequence is TGTGCCAGCAGTGAATACGGACTAGCGATTACAGATACGCAGTATTTT. Amino acids: CASSEYGLAITDTQYF.

The V and J genes are TRBV3-1 and TRBJ2-7; TRBD2 agrees at 14 bases. Germline trimming cut 3 bases from V and 2 bases from J; bases unmatched to any gene: 9. Germline V CDR1 and CDR2: LGHDT, YNNKEL (reference sequence). The CDR3 runs 18 residues. CDR3 nucleotide sequence: TGTGCCAGCAGCCAGGGACTAGCGGGAGTATTCGGCACCTACGAGCAGTACTTC. Translating gives CASSQGLAGVFGTYEQYF.